One and the same sample provided the 31 T cell receptor beta chains below, sequenced in a study of OX40 agonist ivuxolimab in advanced cancers. Produced via immunoSEQ multiplex PCR; TCRdb's table is partial and in-frame only. The sample records approximately 19,000 clones, roughly 88% being singletons. The sample here was CD4+ or CD8+ T cells sorted from blood, taken in a trial of the OX40 agonist ivuxolimab. The receptors come from an adult with an advanced solid tumor such as melanoma, head and neck, liver or kidney cancer.

The V gene is TRBV5-1, the J gene TRBJ1-2; no firm D call. The CDR3 contains 15 residues. V dropped 0 bases and J dropped 6 bases, with 15 bases sitting between them. Germline loops: CDR1 SGHRS, CDR2 YFSETQ. The CDR3, as DNA: TGCGCCAGCAGCTTGGTTGCCACGTTGTGGGATGGCTACACCTTC. Residues: CASSLVATLWDGYTF.

The chain carries TRBV6-1 and TRBJ2-7; perhaps TRBD2 as D (6 bases). V lost 4 bases and J 4 bases, leaving 14 bases between the germline ends. Germline CDR1 MNHNS, CDR2 SASEGT. The CDR3 contains 14 residues. CDR3 sequence reads: CASSGQAGWYEQYF. CDR3 coding DNA: TGTGCCAGCAGTGGTCAGGCGGGATGGTACGAGCAGTACTTC.

The V call is TRBV13, the J call TRBJ2-7; perhaps TRBD2 as D (6 bases). CDR1 and CDR2 from the germline V gene are PRHDT and FYEKMQ (reference sequence). The CDR3 spans 14 residues. V was trimmed by 4 bases and J by 3 bases, leaving 13 bases between them. The CDR3 nucleotides are TGTGCCAGCAGCTCAGGACTAATCGACTACGAGCAGTACTTC. As protein: CASSSGLIDYEQYF.

The chain combines TRBV6-5 with TRBJ2-7; TRBD1 or TRBD2 may be the D gene (6 bases each). The ends were cut back, 8 bases at V and 4 bases at J, with 15 bases in the middle. CDR1 is MNHEY, CDR2 SVGAGI, per germline. The CDR3 is made up of 13 amino acids. The CDR3 is CASGLGGFYEQYF. The CDR3 nucleotides read TGTGCCAGCGGCTTAGGGGGGTTTTACGAGCAGTACTTC.

This clone was counted a few times. The chain has TRBV27 and TRBJ2-5; D gene unclear. Between the trimmed V and J ends, which lost 0 bases and 3 bases, there was a span of 11 bases. The germline gives CDR1 MNHEY, CDR2 SMNVEV (reference sequence). CDR3 length equals 15 residues. This CDR3 is CASSLSPAPEETQYF. The CDR3 nucleotides are TGTGCCAGCAGTTTATCCCCGGCACCCGAAGAGACCCAGTACTTC.

The chain combines TRBV11-2 with TRBJ2-7; the match to TRBD1 covers 7 bases. The CDR3 loop spans 14 amino acids. Germline V lookup: CDR1 SGHAT, CDR2 FQNNGV. V lost 8 bases and J lost 0; bases outside the gene matches: 7. The CDR3 is CASRDSLLSYEQYF. The CDR3 DNA is TGTGCCAGCCGGGACAGCCTTCTCTCCTACGAGCAGTACTTC.

This chain joins TRBV9 and TRBJ2-3; no firm D call. Trimming left V 0 bases short and J 3 bases short, with 11 bases between. Germline V gene lookup returns CDR1 SGDLS and CDR2 YYNGEE. This CDR3 comprises 15 residues. Written as DNA, the CDR3 is TGTGCCAGCAGCGTAGGAACCAGCGTTACAGATACGCAGTATTTT. Translated, it gives CASSVGTSVTDTQYF.

CDR3 loop: CASSLDRTGAYNEQFF. In nucleotides, the CDR3 is TGCGCCAGCAGCTTGGACCGCACCGGGGCGTACAATGAGCAGTTCTTC. The chain uses TRBV5-1 and TRBJ2-1; tentatively, D is TRBD1 or TRBD2 (5 bases each). V lost 0 bases and J 4 bases, leaving 14 bases between the germline ends. This CDR3 comprises 16 residues. The germline gives CDR1 SGHRS, CDR2 YFSETQ. Full variable domain (missing parts from reference TRBV5-1 and TRBJ2-1): KAGVTQTPRYLIKTRGQQVTLSCSPISGHRSVSWYQQTPGQGLQFLFEYFSETQRNKGNFPGRFSGRQFSNSRSEMNVSTLELGDSALYLCASSLDRTGAYNEQFFGPGTRLTVL.

The chain links TRBV7-8 to TRBJ2-1; TRBD2 aligns across 7 bases. V lost 3 bases, J lost 6 bases, and 11 bases stayed unmatched. In germline, CDR1 is SGHVS, CDR2 FQNEAQ. The CDR3 extends over 16 amino acids. CDR3 nucleotides: TGTGCCAGCAGCTTTTCCCCACGGGGGGAAGGCAATGAGCAGTTCTTC. As protein: CASSFSPRGEGNEQFF.

This chain joins TRBV6-5 and TRBJ2-7; 10 bases are shared with TRBD2. CDR3 length: 14 residues. From germline, CDR1 is MNHEY and CDR2 SVGAGI. V gave up 6 bases and J gave up 0 bases; unmatched junction bases: 2. In DNA form, the CDR3 reads TGTGCCAGCAGGTCTAGCGGGGGCTCCTACGAGCAGTACTTC. Translation: CASRSSGGSYEQYF.

The rearrangement links TRBV7-8 to TRBJ2-2; D ambiguous. CDR3 length: 12 amino acids. Trimming removed 1 base from V and 3 bases from J, with 0 bases in between. Per the germline V gene, CDR1 is SGHVS and CDR2 is FQNEAQ. CDR3 bases: TGTGCCAGCAGCTTAGACACCGGGGAGCTGTTTTTT. Residues: CASSLDTGELFF.

The rearrangement joins TRBV27 to TRBJ2-5, with 13 positions matching TRBD2. Trimming at V came to 4 bases and at J to 5 bases, leaving 4 bases not matched to a gene. The length of the CDR3 is 15 residues. Germline lookup yields CDR1 MNHEY and CDR2 SMNVEV (reference sequence). Here the CDR3 DNA reads TGTGCCAGCAGTTCCCCGACTAGCGGGGGGGAGACCCAGTACTTC. Its translation is CASSSPTSGGETQYF.

This chain links TRBV14 with TRBJ2-3; D is unresolved. The CDR3 is made up of 13 amino acids. Germline CDR1 and CDR2: SGHDN and FVKESK. V lost 0 bases to trimming and J lost 8 bases, with 9 bases between them. In DNA, the CDR3 is TGTGCCAGCAGCCAAGATTGGTTTTCTACGCAGTATTTT. Residues: CASSQDWFSTQYF.

The V call is TRBV7-8, the J call TRBJ2-3, with 9 bases that match TRBD1. V lost 0 bases and J lost 4; bases outside the gene matches: 8. This CDR3 region has 17 residues. Germline V gene lookup returns CDR1 SGHVS and CDR2 FQNEAQ. The CDR3 bases are TGTGCCAGCAGCTTAGCCTACAGGGGGCGTTTACCAGATACGCAGTATTTT. It yields the protein CASSLAYRGRLPDTQYF.

The chain uses TRBV21-1 and TRBJ2-5. TRBV21-1 is a documented pseudogene. CDR3 length: 16 amino acids. In DNA, the CDR3 is TGTGCCAGCAGCCCCCGGTCGGGGCGACTTCAAGAGACCCAGTACTTC. As protein: CASSPRSGRLQETQYF.

The chain carries TRBV2 and TRBJ2-7; 7 nucleotides match TRBD1. CDR3 length equals 13 residues. Germline V lookup: CDR1 SNHLY, CDR2 FYNNEI. V was pared by 8 bases and J by 0 bases, with 4 bases of the junction left unmatched. For the CDR3, the DNA is TGTGCCAGCGTTCCAGGGGGCTCCTACGAGCAGTACTTC. Translated, it gives CASVPGGSYEQYF.

J is TRBJ2-5 and V is TRBV7-9, with a tentative D call TRBD2 (6 bases). The end of the DNA aligns better with TRBJ2-7, so the J call may be wrong. Germline assignment: CDR1 SEHNR and CDR2 FQNEAQ (reference sequence). There are 14 residues in the CDR3. The CDR3 bases are TGTGCCAGCAGCCCCCCCGGGACTGTCTACGAGCAGTACTTC. Its translation: CASSPPGTVYEQYF.

There are a few counts of this clone. The chain has TRBV4-2 and TRBJ1-2; D possibly corresponds to TRBD1 (6 bases). Germline V CDR1 and CDR2: LGHNA, YNFKEQ. CDR3 length equals 14 residues. V dropped 0 bases and J dropped 2 bases, with 7 bases sitting between them. CDR3 sequence reads: CASSQDGGNYGYTF. In DNA, the CDR3 is TGTGCCAGCAGCCAAGATGGGGGCAACTATGGCTACACCTTC.

The V and J genes are TRBV30 and TRBJ2-5; 12 nucleotides agree with TRBD2. Trimming cost V 5 bases and J 2 bases; bases outside gene matches: 6. Looked up from germline, CDR1 is GTSNPN and CDR2 is SVGIG (reference sequence). The CDR3 covers 15 residues. The DNA of the CDR3 is TGTGCCTGGGACCTAGCGGGAGGGGTACAAGAGACCCAGTACTTC. This sequence encodes CAWDLAGGVQETQYF.

J is TRBJ2-7 and V is TRBV5-1; 7 bases are a match to TRBD1. The germline gives CDR1 SGHRS, CDR2 YFSETQ. CDR3 length: 14 residues. J gave up 3 bases and V 4 bases, and 7 bases lay outside the gene matches. CDR3: CASSVRDSHYEQYF. In DNA form, the CDR3 reads TGCGCCAGCAGCGTCCGGGACAGCCACTACGAGCAGTACTTC.

This sequence joins TRBV27 and TRBJ2-4; 10 nucleotides align to TRBD1. This CDR3 contains 17 residues. V shed 4 bases and J 0 bases; nucleotides not matched to a gene: 6. The germline V gene has CDR1 MNHEY and CDR2 SMNVEV (reference sequence). The CDR3 loop is CASSSGQGDIAKNIQYF. CDR3 coding DNA: TGTGCCAGCAGTTCAGGACAGGGGGACATAGCCAAAAACATTCAGTACTTC.

V gene TRBV7-2 combines with J gene TRBJ2-7; no clear D. In germline, CDR1 is SGHTA, CDR2 FQGNSA. There are 16 residues in the CDR3. The V end lost 4 bases, the J end lost 2 bases, and 18 bases lay between the germline ends. In nucleotides, the CDR3 is TGTGCCAGCAGCTCGGCTAGTACGGGTTTCCCCTACGAGCAGTACTTC. It is translated as CASSSASTGFPYEQYF. Combining the CDR3 with reference TRBV7-2 and TRBJ2-7 gives the whole variable domain GAGVSQSPSNKVTEKGKDVELRCDPISGHTALYWYRQSLGQGLEFLIYFQGNSAPDKSGLPSDRFSAERTGGSVSTLTIQRTQQEDSAVYLCASSSASTGFPYEQYFGPGTRLTVT.

This clone appeared a few times. The V call is TRBV7-7, the J call TRBJ2-7; TRBD1 agrees at 7 bases. CDR1 is SSHAT, CDR2 FNYEAQ, per germline (reference sequence). The CDR3 extends over 13 amino acids. V gave up 2 bases and J gave up 5 bases; unmatched junction bases: 3. CDR3 residues: CASSLRQGNEQYF. The CDR3, as DNA: TGTGCCAGCAGCTTACGACAGGGTAACGAGCAGTACTTC.

This clone was detected a few times. This chain uses TRBV11-2 with TRBJ1-2, with 7 bases lining up with TRBD1. V lost 5 bases, J lost 2 bases, and 8 bases stayed unmatched. Germline CDR1 SGHAT, CDR2 FQNNGV. CDR3 size: 15 residues. The CDR3 nucleotides are TGTGCCAGCAGCCCTCCCCTGGGACAGAACTATGGCTACACCTTC. This gives the protein CASSPPLGQNYGYTF. Drawing the rest from reference TRBV11-2 and TRBJ1-2, the complete variable domain is EAGVAQSPRYKIIEKRQSVAFWCNPISGHATLYWYQQILGQGPKLLIQFQNNGVVDDSQLPKDRFSAERLKGVDSTLKIQPAKLEDSAVYLCASSPPLGQNYGYTFGSGTRLTVV.

Comment on this clone: Other DNA sequences in the sample encode the same CDR3. The chain uses TRBV4-1 and TRBJ2-7, with D perhaps TRBD1 (6 bases). The CDR3 has 15 residues. The germline V and J ends were trimmed by 0 bases and 2 bases, with 11 bases remaining between them. CDR1 MGHRA and CDR2 YSYEKL come from the germline V gene. CDR3 DNA: TGCGCCAGCAGCCAAGAAGTGACAGGTACCTACGAGCAGTACTTC. It encodes CASSQEVTGTYEQYF.

This chain joins TRBV28 and TRBJ2-1, with D perhaps TRBD1 (5 bases). The length of the CDR3 is 19 residues. V lost 6 bases and J lost 3, with 27 bases in between. Germline loops: CDR1 MDHEN, CDR2 SYDVKM. The CDR3 reads CASRTMHWGDRLFYNEQFF. The CDR3 DNA sequence: TGTGCCAGCAGAACTATGCATTGGGGTGACAGATTATTCTACAATGAGCAGTTCTTC.

The J gene is TRBJ2-7, the V gene TRBV19; TRBD2 matches at 11 bases. Unmatched junction bases numbered 14, after V lost 5 bases and J lost 2 bases. The CDR3 contains 18 residues. Germline CDR1 LNHDA, CDR2 SQIVND (reference sequence). CDR3 region: CASSAGTSGKSPPYEQYF. The CDR3 coding sequence is TGTGCCAGTAGTGCAGGGACTAGCGGAAAATCCCCCCCCTACGAGCAGTACTTC.

J is TRBJ2-7 and V is TRBV19; perhaps TRBD1 as D (5 bases). Germline V gives CDR1 LNHDA, CDR2 SQIVND (reference sequence). V was clipped by 6 bases and J by 0 bases, with 12 bases between them. The CDR3 has 14 residues. The CDR3 coding sequence is TGTGCCAGTAGGACACAGGCGCACTCCTACGAGCAGTACTTC. The encoded protein is CASRTQAHSYEQYF.

The chain has TRBV4-2 and TRBJ1-1, with D tentatively TRBD1 (5 bases). CDR3 length: 14 residues. Looked up from germline, CDR1 is LGHNA and CDR2 is YNFKEQ. V lost 2 bases and J lost 5, with 12 bases in between. CDR3 DNA sequence: TGTGCCAGCAGCCAACCGGGGGAGAGGACTGAAGCTTTCTTT. Translation gives CASSQPGERTEAFF.

This chain links TRBV25-1 with TRBJ2-1; TRBD1 agrees at 9 bases. Germline loops: CDR1 MGHDK, CDR2 SYGVNS. With V trimmed by 6 bases and J by 4 bases, 4 bases remained unmatched. This CDR3 comprises 14 residues. CDR3 residues: CASRGTGPYNEQFF. As DNA, the CDR3 is TGTGCCAGCAGGGGGACAGGGCCGTACAATGAGCAGTTCTTC.

V and J are TRBV7-8 and TRBJ2-2, with D possibly being TRBD1 or TRBD2 (5 bases each). Germline V gene lookup returns CDR1 SGHVS and CDR2 FQNEAQ. V was pared by 1 base and J by 5 bases, with 5 bases between. CDR3 length: 13 residues. The CDR3 sequence: CASSLGGTGELFF. CDR3 in DNA: TGTGCCAGCAGCTTAGGGGGGACCGGGGAGCTGTTTTTT.